Listed here are 22 T cell receptor beta chains from one sample, sequenced in a study of blood T cell repertoires in COVID-19. The data were produced by immunoSEQ multiplex PCR, yet TCRdb's version contains in-frame clones alone and is incomplete. The data contain over 45,000 clones, roughly 91% of them seen just once; the ten biggest clones take up roughly 7.1%. The sample consisted of peripheral blood. The receptor source for this set is a man aged 45-65 years with active COVID-19.

The chain employs TRBV25-1 and TRBJ1-4; 7 positions agree with TRBD1. This CDR3 is built from 18 residues. CDR1 MGHDK and CDR2 SYGVNS come from the germline V gene. V shed 4 bases and J 8 bases; nucleotides not matched to a gene: 19. The CDR3 sequence: CASSATAPGQALWEKLFF. The CDR3 DNA is TGTGCCAGCAGTGCAACGGCACCCGGACAGGCGTTGTGGGAAAAACTGTTTTTT.

This clone came up once. This chain uses TRBV5-1 with TRBJ2-1, with 11 bases matching TRBD2. V lost 3 bases to trimming and J lost 0 bases; unmatched junction nucleotides: 5. The CDR3 covers 17 residues. CDR1 and CDR2 (germline): SGHRS, YFSETQ. CDR3 nucleotides: TGCGCCAGCAGCTCACATACTAGCGGGAGCTCCTACAATGAGCAGTTCTTC. This codes for CASSSHTSGSSYNEQFF.

This clone appeared a single time. The chain has TRBV2 and TRBJ2-3, with 12 bases matching TRBD2. CDR1 and CDR2 from the germline V gene are SNHLY and FYNNEI. The junction had 7 bases not matched to a gene; V was cut back by 6 bases and J by 6 bases. The CDR3 extends over 15 amino acids. Here the CDR3 DNA reads TGTGCCAGCAGCGGACTAGCGGGGACCGCTGATACGCAGTATTTT. Its translation: CASSGLAGTADTQYF. The complete variable domain, with remaining parts taken from reference TRBV2 and TRBJ2-3, reads EPEVTQTPSHQVTQMGQEVILRCVPISNHLYFYWYRQILGQKVEFLVSFYNNEISEKSEIFDDQFSVERPDGSNFTLKIRSTKLEDSAMYFCASSGLAGTADTQYFGPGTRLTVL.

This rearrangement joins TRBV18 to TRBJ1-2; 12 positions match TRBD1. CDR3 length equals 15 residues. Germline V gives CDR1 KGHSH, CDR2 LQKENI. Trimming took 0 bases from V and 7 from J; bases not matched to a gene: 3. The chain's CDR3 is CASSPPGQGAAGYTF. The CDR3 coding sequence is TGTGCCAGCTCACCACCGGGACAGGGGGCGGCTGGCTACACCTTC.

CDR3 nucleotides: TGCGCCAGCAGCGCGCGGGACAGGGTACACGAGCAGTACTTC. This codes for CASSARDRVHEQYF. The rearrangement joins TRBV5-1 to TRBJ2-7; the match to TRBD1 covers 9 bases. V lost 4 bases and J lost 5; bases outside the gene matches: 7. CDR1 SGHRS and CDR2 YFSETQ come from the germline V gene. This CDR3 spans 14 amino acids.

The chain combines TRBV15 with TRBJ2-1, with 7 bases fitting TRBD2. Germline CDR1 is LNHNV and CDR2 is YYDKDF (reference sequence). CDR3 size: 18 residues. V lost 5 bases to trimming and J lost 3 bases; unmatched junction nucleotides: 16. CDR3 sequence reads: CATSLKAPTSALYNEQFF. The CDR3 DNA reads as TGTGCCACCAGCTTAAAAGCCCCAACTAGCGCTCTCTACAATGAGCAGTTCTTC.

The genes are TRBV6-5 and TRBJ1-5; TRBD1 aligns across 8 bases. CDR1 MNHEY and CDR2 SVGAGI come from the germline V gene. The CDR3 is made up of 15 amino acids. Losses at the gene ends were 6 bases for V and 2 bases for J; bases not matched to a gene: 6. In nucleotides, the CDR3 is TGTGCCAGCAGCTTTCAGGGGGCGGGCAATCAGCCCCAGCATTTT. Amino acid sequence: CASSFQGAGNQPQHF.

The CDR3 nucleotides are TGTGCCAGCAGCTTGGTCGGCCAGGGGAAGGGGATGAACACTGAAGCTTTCTTT. Its protein is CASSLVGQGKGMNTEAFF. V and J are TRBV11-2 and TRBJ1-1, with a possible D match to TRBD1 (6 bases). This CDR3 is built from 18 residues. Germline V CDR1 and CDR2: SGHAT, FQNNGV. The V gene lost 3 bases and the J gene lost 0 bases, with 20 bases spanning the gap.

V gene TRBV11-2 combines with J gene TRBJ1-6, with a possible D match to TRBD1 (6 bases). This CDR3 has 15 amino acids. Germline CDR1 is SGHAT and CDR2 is FQNNGV. Trimming stripped 5 bases from V and 8 bases from J, with 16 bases between. CDR3 amino acids: CASSRVGTSYSPLHF. CDR3 sequence (DNA): TGTGCCAGCAGCCGAGTGGGGACATCCTATTCACCCCTCCACTTT.

This clone was detected once. The chain recombines TRBV5-1 with TRBJ2-7, with 8 nucleotides matching TRBD1. The CDR3 runs to 13 residues. With 0 bases clipped from V and 6 bases from J, the junction kept 2 bases outside the gene matches. Looked up from germline, CDR1 is SGHRS and CDR2 is YFSETQ. The CDR3 protein is CASSLVQGVEQYF. CDR3 DNA sequence: TGCGCCAGCAGCTTGGTACAGGGGGTCGAGCAGTACTTC. The variable domain in full, completed from reference TRBV5-1 and TRBJ2-7, reads KAGVTQTPRYLIKTRGQQVTLSCSPISGHRSVSWYQQTPGQGLQFLFEYFSETQRNKGNFPGRFSGRQFSNSRSEMNVSTLELGDSALYLCASSLVQGVEQYFGPGTRLTVT.

The chain combines TRBV13 with TRBJ1-1, with TRBD1 matching over 12 bases. The CDR3 runs 17 residues. The V segment lost 1 base and the J segment 3 bases; nucleotides outside the gene matches: 6. Germline V gives CDR1 PRHDT, CDR2 FYEKMQ (reference sequence). CDR3: CASSLAGTGGGHTEAFF. The CDR3 DNA follows: TGTGCCAGCAGCTTAGCCGGGACAGGGGGCGGACACACTGAAGCTTTCTTT.

There are a few counts of this clone. The chain is built from TRBV7-2 and TRBJ2-3; possibly TRBD2 for D (6 bases). Trimming removed 6 bases from V and 2 bases from J, with 12 bases in between. The CDR3 is made up of 14 amino acids. Per germline, CDR1 SGHTA and CDR2 FQGNSA. The CDR3 DNA sequence: TGTGCCAGCAGGGTGGGCGGGGCCACAGATACGCAGTATTTT. Its protein is CASRVGGATDTQYF. The full variable domain, with the rest looked up from reference TRBV7-2 and TRBJ2-3, is GAGVSQSPSNKVTEKGKDVELRCDPISGHTALYWYRQSLGQGLEFLIYFQGNSAPDKSGLPSDRFSAERTGGSVSTLTIQRTQQEDSAVYLCASRVGGATDTQYFGPGTRLTVL.

The V call is TRBV5-4, the J call TRBJ1-5, with D possibly matching TRBD1 (5 bases). V was cut by 2 bases and J by 11 bases, with 11 bases left in between. Germline assignment: CDR1 SGHNT and CDR2 YYREEE (reference sequence). The CDR3 loop spans 12 amino acids. The CDR3 DNA sequence: TGTGCCAGCAGCTTAGAAGCAGGGACCCAGCATTTT. Its protein is CASSLEAGTQHF.

The rearrangement uses TRBV10-3 and TRBJ2-5; 7 bases map to TRBD1. CDR3 size: 13 residues. J lost 1 base, V lost 6 bases, and 2 bases had no gene match. Germline assignment: CDR1 ENHRY and CDR2 SYGVKD. The CDR3 sequence is CAIRGTAQETQYF. In nucleotides, the CDR3 is TGTGCCATCAGAGGGACAGCCCAAGAGACCCAGTACTTC.

J is TRBJ2-1 and V is TRBV27; 11 bases align to TRBD2. There are 15 residues in the CDR3. V shed 7 bases and J 7 bases; nucleotides not matched to a gene: 9. Germline lookup yields CDR1 MNHEY and CDR2 SMNVEV (reference sequence). Here the CDR3 DNA reads TGTGCCAGCACGTTCGAGACTAGCGGGATTAATGAGCAGTTCTTC. Translated: CASTFETSGINEQFF.

The genes are TRBV5-1 and TRBJ2-3; 10 bases are shared with TRBD1. Trimming removed 4 bases from V and 7 bases from J; junction bases left unmatched: 6. The CDR3 extends over 14 amino acids. Looked up from germline, CDR1 is SGHRS and CDR2 is YFSETQ. The CDR3 loop is CASSPTGGLNTQYF. The CDR3 nucleotides read TGCGCCAGCAGCCCGACAGGGGGCCTGAATACGCAGTATTTT.

CDR3 in amino acids: CASSPPRGGAYEQYF. In DNA, the CDR3 is TGTGCCAGCTCACCACCGCGAGGGGGCGCCTACGAGCAGTACTTC. The chain joins TRBV18 to TRBJ2-7; 7 nucleotides match TRBD1. J was trimmed by 2 bases and V by 0 bases; bases with no gene match: 4. This CDR3 is built from 15 residues. CDR1 KGHSH and CDR2 LQKENI come from the germline V gene.

The CDR3 nucleotides are TGCAGCGTGGGGACAGGGCTCGGCTACACCTTC. Amino acid sequence: CSVGTGLGYTF. The chain is built from TRBV29-1 and TRBJ1-2; 9 bases line up with TRBD1. V lost 6 bases to trimming and J lost 8 bases; unmatched junction nucleotides: 4. The V gene's germline CDR1 is SQVTM and CDR2 ANQGSEA. CDR3 length: 11 residues.

V is TRBV18 and J is TRBJ1-2, with a possible D match to TRBD1 (6 bases). The CDR3 extends over 18 amino acids. The germline gives CDR1 KGHSH, CDR2 LQKENI. The V end was cut by 3 bases, the J end by 5 bases, with 25 bases between. The CDR3 spells CASSPLPTGPEPGYGYTF. As DNA, the CDR3 is TGTGCCAGCTCACCCCTCCCGACAGGACCCGAGCCCGGGTATGGCTACACCTTC.

V usage is TRBV12-3 or TRBV12-4 and J usage is TRBJ2-1; no reliable D call. The ends were cut back, 4 bases at V and 6 bases at J, with 10 bases in the middle. The CDR3 has 13 residues. The CDR3 nucleotides read TGTGCCAGCAGTTACCTGGCGGCCAATGAGCAGTTCTTC. It translates to CASSYLAANEQFF.

The rearrangement links TRBV6-2 or TRBV6-3 to TRBJ2-3; 12 bases align to TRBD2. Per the germline V gene, CDR1 is MNHEY and CDR2 is SVGEGT. The CDR3 has 17 amino acids. V trimming: 5 bases; J trimming: 0 bases; junction bases outside the gene matches: 6. The CDR3 coding sequence is TGTGCCAGCAGTGACCGGACTAGCGGGGCGAGCACAGATACGCAGTATTTT. Translated: CASSDRTSGASTDTQYF.

The chain joins TRBV6-5 to TRBJ2-7, with 8 bases that match TRBD1. Germline lookup yields CDR1 MNHEY and CDR2 SVGAGI. V dropped 2 bases and J dropped 4; count of bases not matched to a gene: 4. The CDR3 spans 14 residues. The CDR3, as DNA: TGTGCCAGCAGTTACGCAGGGGGCGAGTACGAGCAGTACTTC. It is translated as CASSYAGGEYEQYF.